The source of this T cell receptor beta chain is a study of T cells in tumors after PD-1 blockade. Study findings and constraints: Blood contained 35% to 50% of the tumor's TCR clonotypes.

A word on this clone: The antigen remains undetermined.

Germline assignment: CDR1 GTSNPN and CDR2 SVGIG (reference sequence). Trimming pared 2 bases from V and 2 bases from J, leaving 15 bases between. The CDR3 runs to 15 residues. Libraries were prepared by immunoSEQ multiplex PCR; TCRdb keeps only in-frame clonotypes and omits some of them. This table holds around 60,000 clones, over 75% found once. The chain carries TRBV30 and TRBJ1-2; D is perhaps TRBD1 (5 bases). Sequenced here: PBMCs, sampled before anti-PD-1 treatment. The origin of this receptor is a human donor with basal cell carcinoma. The CDR3 sequence: CAWSLPWGTNYGYTF. For the CDR3, the DNA is TGTGCCTGGAGTCTCCCGTGGGGGACGAACTATGGCTACACCTTC. The whole variable domain, filled in from reference TRBV30 and TRBJ1-2, reads SQTIHQWPATLVQPVGSPLSLECTVEGTSNPNLYWYRQAAGRGLQLLFYSVGIGQISSEVPQNLSASRPQDRQFILSSKKLLLSDSGFYLCAWSLPWGTNYGYTFGSGTRLTVV.